A single T cell receptor (beta chain) is shown here with its context. This sample stems from a study of OX40 agonist ivuxolimab in advanced cancers. Looking at the study overall: Every patient in dose escalation had hepatocellular carcinoma, melanoma, renal cell or head and neck cancer.

The method was immunoSEQ multiplex PCR; TCRdb's version includes in-frame clones alone and lacks a portion of them. The table includes under 110,000 clones, less than 95% detected once. The germline V and J ends were trimmed by 0 bases and 5 bases, with 13 bases remaining between them. CDR1 is MNHEY and CDR2 is SVGAGI in the germline V gene. This CDR3 has 15 residues. This TCR derives from an adult with an advanced solid tumor such as melanoma, head and neck, liver or kidney cancer. The chain employs TRBV6-5 and TRBJ2-5, with D possibly matching TRBD2 (6 bases). The sequenced sample was CD4+ or CD8+ T cells sorted from blood, obtained in a trial of the OX40 agonist ivuxolimab. CDR3 sequence: CASSYSVPGRETQYF. The CDR3 coding sequence is TGTGCCAGCAGTTACTCAGTTCCAGGGAGGGAGACCCAGTACTTC.